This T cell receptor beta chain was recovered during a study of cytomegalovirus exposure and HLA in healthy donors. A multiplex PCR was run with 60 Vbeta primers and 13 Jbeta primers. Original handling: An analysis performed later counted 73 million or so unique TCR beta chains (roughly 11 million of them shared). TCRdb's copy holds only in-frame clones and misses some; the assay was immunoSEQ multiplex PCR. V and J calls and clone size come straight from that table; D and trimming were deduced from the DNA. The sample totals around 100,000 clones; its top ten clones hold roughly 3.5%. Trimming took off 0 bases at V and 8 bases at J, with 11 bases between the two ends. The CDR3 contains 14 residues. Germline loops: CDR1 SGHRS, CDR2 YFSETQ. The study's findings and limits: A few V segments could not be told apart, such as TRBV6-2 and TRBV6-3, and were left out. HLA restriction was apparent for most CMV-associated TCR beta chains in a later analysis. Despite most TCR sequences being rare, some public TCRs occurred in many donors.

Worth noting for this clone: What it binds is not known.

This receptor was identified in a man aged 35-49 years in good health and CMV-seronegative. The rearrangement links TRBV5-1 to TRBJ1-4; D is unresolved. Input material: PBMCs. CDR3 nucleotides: TGCGCCAGCAGCTTGGGGCAGGTGCAGGAAAAACTGTTTTTT. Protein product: CASSLGQVQEKLFF.